The 13 T cell receptor beta chains listed next were all sequenced from one sample in a study of blood T cell repertoires in COVID-19. Produced via immunoSEQ multiplex PCR; TCRdb's table is partial and in-frame only. This repertoire shows around 58,000 clones, more than 75% found once; its top ten account for 10%. Sequencing was performed on PBMCs or T cells enriched from blood (not recorded which). Receptors were obtained from a woman between 40 and 50 years old who had recovered from COVID-19.

This clone has more than one count but fewer than ten. The V and J genes are TRBV6-5 and TRBJ1-1; D call uncertain. Germline loops: CDR1 MNHEY, CDR2 SVGAGI. Trimming took 6 bases from V and 3 from J, leaving 14 bases between them. The CDR3 spans 14 residues. The CDR3 protein is CASSWEGSHTEAFF. CDR3 in DNA: TGTGCCAGCAGCTGGGAGGGAAGTCACACTGAAGCTTTCTTT.

The V and J genes are TRBV28 and TRBJ1-1; a weak D match, TRBD1 (6 bases). Germline V gives CDR1 MDHEN, CDR2 SYDVKM. There are 14 residues in the CDR3. V was pared by 6 bases and J by 6 bases, with 17 bases between. In nucleotides, the CDR3 is TGTGCCAGCAGCCGAAATCAGGGGTTTTCTGAAGCTTTCTTT. It specifies CASSRNQGFSEAFF.

This clone was observed a single time. The chain carries TRBV10-3 and TRBJ2-7; perhaps TRBD1 as D (5 bases). The V end lost 1 base, the J end lost 5 bases, and 12 bases lay between the germline ends. CDR1 and CDR2 (germline): ENHRY, SYGVKD. The CDR3 contains 14 residues. In DNA, the CDR3 is TGTGCCATCAGTGAGTTAGACAGTCGCGACGAGCAGTACTTC. Its translation is CAISELDSRDEQYF.

This chain connects TRBV11-2 to TRBJ1-2, with 9 positions matching TRBD1. This CDR3 spans 13 amino acids. With 5 bases clipped from V and 8 bases from J, the junction kept 6 bases outside the gene matches. CDR1 SGHAT and CDR2 FQNNGV come from the germline V gene. For the CDR3, the DNA is TGTGCCAGCAGCCCCCGACAGGGGGGGGGCTACACCTTC. This encodes CASSPRQGGGYTF.

The sample holds a few counts of this clone. The chain has TRBV11-1 and TRBJ1-1; the D gene is possibly TRBD1 (5 bases). V gave up 8 bases and J gave up 5 bases, with 18 bases separating them. Germline V gives CDR1 SGHAT, CDR2 FQDESV (reference sequence). The CDR3 contains 14 residues. CDR3 nucleotides: TGTGCCAGCGCCTCCTACAGACAGAGGACTGAAGCTTTCTTT. It codes for CASASYRQRTEAFF.

The genes are TRBV19 and TRBJ2-5, with D tentatively TRBD2 (6 bases). Trimming took off 3 bases at V and 0 bases at J, with 8 bases between the two ends. Germline V gene sequence: CDR1 LNHDA, CDR2 SQIVND (reference sequence). The CDR3 length is 14 residues. In nucleotides, the CDR3 is TGTGCCAGTAGTATTTGGGGGGACCAAGAGACCCAGTACTTC. Amino acids: CASSIWGDQETQYF.

The chain employs TRBV25-1 and TRBJ1-1; D gene ambiguous. Trimming cost V 4 bases and J 0 bases, with 9 bases left between them. Germline V gene sequence: CDR1 MGHDK, CDR2 SYGVNS. The CDR3 runs to 14 residues. The CDR3 DNA reads as TGTGCCAGCAGTGTGAGCGTTATGAACACTGAAGCTTTCTTT. This codes for CASSVSVMNTEAFF.

The chain employs TRBV3-1 (or the pseudogene TRBV3-2) and TRBJ1-2; 9 positions match TRBD1. This CDR3 region has 17 residues. J was trimmed by 8 bases and V by 2 bases; bases with no gene match: 15. CDR1 is LGHDT, CDR2 YNNKEL, per germline (reference sequence). Here the CDR3 reads CASSQQNAGGQGKGYTF. CDR3 coding DNA: TGTGCCAGCAGCCAACAAAATGCGGGGGGACAGGGTAAAGGCTACACCTTC.

The gene calls are TRBV11-1 and TRBJ1-1; 8 bases align to TRBD1. With V trimmed by 3 bases and J by 3 bases, 3 bases remained unmatched. The CDR3 runs 14 residues. The germline gives CDR1 SGHAT, CDR2 FQDESV (reference sequence). The chain's CDR3 is CASSFQGADTEAFF. The CDR3 DNA follows: TGTGCCAGCAGCTTTCAGGGGGCGGACACTGAAGCTTTCTTT.

This chain uses TRBV5-1 with TRBJ2-3; the match to TRBD2 covers 9 bases. Looked up from germline, CDR1 is SGHRS and CDR2 is YFSETQ. Trimming took 0 bases from V and 4 from J; bases not matched to a gene: 12. This CDR3 is 18 amino acids long. The CDR3 coding sequence is TGCGCCAGCAGCTTGGCCCAACCAGGGGGGACTAGCCCAGATACGCAGTATTTT. Residues: CASSLAQPGGTSPDTQYF. Using reference TRBV5-1 and TRBJ2-3 for the parts outside the CDR3, the full variable domain is KAGVTQTPRYLIKTRGQQVTLSCSPISGHRSVSWYQQTPGQGLQFLFEYFSETQRNKGNFPGRFSGRQFSNSRSEMNVSTLELGDSALYLCASSLAQPGGTSPDTQYFGPGTRLTVL.

This rearrangement joins TRBV5-6 to TRBJ1-5, with D possibly being TRBD1 (5 bases). Germline lookup yields CDR1 SGHDT and CDR2 YYEEEE. The CDR3 extends over 13 amino acids. The V and J ends lost 2 bases and 4 bases respectively, with 7 bases between them. In DNA form, the CDR3 reads TGTGCCAGCAGCTTTTCAGGGAATCAGCCCCAGCATTTT. Protein sequence: CASSFSGNQPQHF.

DNA of the CDR3: TGCGCCAGCAGCTTTGGACTAGCGGTCCAAGAGACCCAGTACTTC. Its protein product is CASSFGLAVQETQYF. The J gene is TRBJ2-5, the V gene TRBV5-1, with TRBD2 matching 10 bases. There are 15 residues in the CDR3. The V gene's germline CDR1 is SGHRS and CDR2 YFSETQ. V was pared by 2 bases and J by 1 base, with 2 bases of the junction left unmatched.

J is TRBJ2-1 and V is TRBV9; D perhaps matches TRBD2 (7 bases). The CDR3 totals 19 residues. The V gene lost 2 bases and the J gene lost 0 bases, with 21 bases spanning the gap. Germline V gene lookup returns CDR1 SGDLS and CDR2 YYNGEE. This CDR3 is CASSVPRGGALNSYNEQFF. The CDR3 DNA reads as TGTGCCAGCAGCGTCCCACGAGGGGGGGCGTTGAACTCCTACAATGAGCAGTTCTTC.